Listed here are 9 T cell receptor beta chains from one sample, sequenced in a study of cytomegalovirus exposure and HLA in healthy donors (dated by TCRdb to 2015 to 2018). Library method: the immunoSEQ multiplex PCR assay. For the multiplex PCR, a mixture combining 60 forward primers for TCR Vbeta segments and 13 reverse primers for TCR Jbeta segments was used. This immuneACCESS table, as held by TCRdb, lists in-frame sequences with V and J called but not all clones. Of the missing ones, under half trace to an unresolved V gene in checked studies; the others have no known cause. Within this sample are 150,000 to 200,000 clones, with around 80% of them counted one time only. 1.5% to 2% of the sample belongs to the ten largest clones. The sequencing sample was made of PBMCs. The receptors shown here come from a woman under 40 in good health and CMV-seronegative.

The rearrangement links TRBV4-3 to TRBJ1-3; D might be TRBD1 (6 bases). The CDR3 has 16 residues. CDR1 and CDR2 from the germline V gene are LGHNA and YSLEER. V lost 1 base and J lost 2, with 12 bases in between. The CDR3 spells CASSQVGPGAGNTIYF. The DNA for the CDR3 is TGCGCCAGCAGCCAAGTCGGGCCAGGGGCTGGAAACACCATATATTTT.

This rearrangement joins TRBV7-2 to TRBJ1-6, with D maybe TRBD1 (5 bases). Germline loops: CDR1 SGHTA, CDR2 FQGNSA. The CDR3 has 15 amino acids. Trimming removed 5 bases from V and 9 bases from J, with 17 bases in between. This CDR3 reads CASSTIGHLGSPLHF. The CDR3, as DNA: TGTGCCAGCAGCACAATCGGACATTTAGGTTCACCCCTCCACTTT.

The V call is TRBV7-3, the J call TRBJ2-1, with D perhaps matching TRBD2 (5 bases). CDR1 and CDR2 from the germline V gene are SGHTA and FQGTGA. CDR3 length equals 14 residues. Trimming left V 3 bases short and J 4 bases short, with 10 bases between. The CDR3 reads CASSFEAAYNEQFF. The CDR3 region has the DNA TGTGCCAGCAGCTTCGAAGCGGCTTACAATGAGCAGTTCTTC.

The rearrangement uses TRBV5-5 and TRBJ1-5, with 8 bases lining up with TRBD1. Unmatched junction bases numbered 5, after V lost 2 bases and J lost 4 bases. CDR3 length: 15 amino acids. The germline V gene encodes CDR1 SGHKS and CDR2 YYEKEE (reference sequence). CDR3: CASSFITGGNQPQHF. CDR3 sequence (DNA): TGTGCCAGCAGCTTCATTACAGGGGGAAATCAGCCCCAGCATTTT.

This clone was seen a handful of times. CDR3 amino acids: CASATGFQQGYEQYF. DNA for the CDR3: TGTGCCAGCGCTACCGGGTTCCAGCAGGGTTACGAGCAGTACTTC. The rearrangement joins TRBV6-1 to TRBJ2-7; possibly TRBD1 for D (5 bases). Trimming cost V 8 bases and J 4 bases, with 21 bases left between them. This CDR3 is 15 amino acids long. In germline, CDR1 is MNHNS, CDR2 SASEGT.

Written as DNA, the CDR3 is TGTGCCAGCAGTGAACAGGGAACACAGTTCTTC. Translation gives CASSEQGTQFF. This rearrangement joins TRBV6-1 to TRBJ2-1; perhaps TRBD1 as D (5 bases). Looked up from germline, CDR1 is MNHNS and CDR2 is SASEGT. Trimming took off 2 bases at V and 13 bases at J, with 9 bases between the two ends. The CDR3 consists of 11 residues.

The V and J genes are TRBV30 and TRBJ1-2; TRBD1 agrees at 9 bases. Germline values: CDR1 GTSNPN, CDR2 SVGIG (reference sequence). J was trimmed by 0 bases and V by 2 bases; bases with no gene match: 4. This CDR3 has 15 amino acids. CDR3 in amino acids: CAWSSGTGTNYGYTF. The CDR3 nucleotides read TGTGCCTGGAGTTCAGGGACAGGGACTAACTATGGCTACACCTTC.

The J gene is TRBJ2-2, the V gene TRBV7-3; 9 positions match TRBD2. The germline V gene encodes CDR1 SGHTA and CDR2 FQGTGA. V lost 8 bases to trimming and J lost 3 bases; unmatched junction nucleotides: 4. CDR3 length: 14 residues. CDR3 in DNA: TGTGCCAGCTCCGGGACTAGCTACACCGGGGAGCTGTTTTTT. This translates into CASSGTSYTGELFF.

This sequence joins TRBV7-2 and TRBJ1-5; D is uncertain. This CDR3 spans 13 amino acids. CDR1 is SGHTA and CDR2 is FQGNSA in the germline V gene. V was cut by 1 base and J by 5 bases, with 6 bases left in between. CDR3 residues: CASSLVSDQPQHF. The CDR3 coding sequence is TGTGCCAGCAGCTTAGTTTCCGATCAGCCCCAGCATTTT.